The clone carrying this T cell receptor (beta chain) was recorded a few times. Its antigen is not known. In TCRdb, the 5' RACE reads were re-called with MiXCR into one record per CDR3 protein. The sample has more than 600,000 distinct CDR3 sequences, over 15% seen once. This entry is derived from a study of CD8 T cells in ankylosing spondylitis. V lost 4 bases and J lost 2, with 16 bases in between. This CDR3 is built from 15 residues. Germline loops: CDR1 SGHRS, CDR2 YFSETQ. Study observations and caveats: Several highly homologous variants formed a TCR beta motif that appeared characteristic of ankylosing spondylitis blood.

Sequencing was carried out using blood, either unsorted or a sorted T cell fraction (not recorded which). The TCR comes from a male donor with ankylosing spondylitis. The chain couples TRBV5-1 to TRBJ2-7; possibly TRBD1 for D (6 bases). DNA for the CDR3: TGCGCCAGCAGCCCTCCTGGCAGGGGCCCCTACGAGCAGTACTTC. Translated: CASSPPGRGPYEQYF.